The 25 T cell receptor beta chains reported below all come from one sample, sequenced in a study of identical twins. TCRdb re-called the 5' RACE reads through MiXCR, storing one row per CDR3 protein. The data show 450,000 or so distinct CDR3 sequences, with 20% to 25% seen just once and about 2.9% held by the top ten. The sample was also reused in another study, on T cells expressing NK-cell markers.

Source material: CD4+ T cells sorted from blood. The receptors here all came from a woman between 18 and 30 years old in good health.

The chain recombines TRBV7-9 with TRBJ1-5, with D hard to call. The V gene lost 7 bases and the J gene lost 7 bases, with 11 bases spanning the gap. This CDR3 is 12 amino acids long. The V gene's germline CDR1 is SEHNR and CDR2 FQNEAQ (reference sequence). The CDR3 here is CASIIGRQPQHF. The CDR3 DNA reads as TGTGCCAGCATAATTGGGAGGCAGCCCCAGCATTTT.

V gene TRBV6-1 combines with J gene TRBJ2-6; D gene unclear. The CDR3 sequence is 14 residues long. Between the trimmed V and J ends, which lost 10 bases and 0 bases, there was a span of 10 bases. The germline V gene has CDR1 MNHNS and CDR2 SASEGT. CDR3 loop: CATLGPSGANVLTF. Here the CDR3 DNA reads TGTGCCACCCTAGGGCCCTCTGGGGCCAACGTCCTGACTTTC.

This clonotype was detected a few times. The chain uses TRBV2 and TRBJ2-7, with 9 bases aligning to TRBD1. Germline CDR1 SNHLY, CDR2 FYNNEI. The length of the CDR3 is 14 residues. V shed 1 base and J 5 bases; nucleotides not matched to a gene: 3. The CDR3 DNA reads as TGTGCCAGCAGTGAAGACAGGGGGCTGGACGAGCAGTACTTC. It specifies CASSEDRGLDEQYF.

In this sample, this clonotype turned up a few times. The chain employs TRBV5-1 and TRBJ2-6, with D possibly being TRBD1 (6 bases). CDR3 size: 17 residues. Germline lookup yields CDR1 SGHRS and CDR2 YFSETQ. Trimming shortened V by 5 bases and J by 3 bases, and 18 bases separated the two germline ends. The CDR3 loop is CASSSTQGSFGANVLTF. The CDR3 nucleotides are TGCGCCAGCAGTTCTACACAGGGAAGTTTTGGGGCCAACGTCCTGACTTTC.

This clonotype showed up just a few times. The J gene is TRBJ1-6, the V gene TRBV20-1, with D unresolved. The germline CDR1 and CDR2 sequences are DFQATT and SNEGSKA (reference sequence). CDR3 length: 13 residues. V was pared by 3 bases and J by 5 bases, with 8 bases between. The chain's CDR3 is CSASIGDNSPLHF. The DNA for the CDR3 is TGCAGTGCTAGTATAGGAGATAATTCACCCCTCCACTTT.

This chain uses TRBV20-1 with TRBJ2-7, with D tentatively TRBD1 or TRBD2 (6 bases each). This CDR3 is 13 amino acids long. Per the germline V gene, CDR1 is DFQATT and CDR2 is SNEGSKA (reference sequence). V lost 6 bases and J 7 bases, leaving 19 bases between the germline ends. The DNA for the CDR3 is TGCAGTGCCCCGAGGACAGATCGGGAGGAGCAGTACTTC. Translated, it gives CSAPRTDREEQYF.

This clonotype was recorded at least ten times. The rearrangement joins TRBV3-1 to TRBJ2-3; D uncertain. Looked up from germline, CDR1 is LGHDT and CDR2 is YNNKEL (reference sequence). V was shortened by 3 bases and J by 4 bases, with 20 bases between the two germline ends. The CDR3 has 17 amino acids. The CDR3 bases are TGTGCCAGCAGCCACGACTTGACCTCTGGGATCGCAGATACGCAGTATTTT. This translates into CASSHDLTSGIADTQYF.

This clonotype was seen a handful of times. The DNA of the CDR3 is TGTGCCAGCAGTTTTAATCGGGAGTCAGATACGCAGTATTTT. Its translation is CASSFNRESDTQYF. J is TRBJ2-3 and V is TRBV12-3 or TRBV12-4; a possible D gene is TRBD2 (6 bases). The CDR3 is made up of 14 amino acids. The V gene lost 3 bases and the J gene lost 4 bases, with 11 bases spanning the gap.

The V and J genes are TRBV7-2 and TRBJ2-3; no definite D call. CDR1 is SGHTA, CDR2 FQGNSA, per germline. The CDR3 runs 14 residues. V lost 5 bases and J lost 8, with 17 bases in between. CDR3 loop: CASSAAGTGGTQYF. For the CDR3, the DNA is TGTGCCAGCAGCGCCGCCGGAACGGGCGGTACGCAGTATTTT.

This clonotype was seen a few times. This chain uses TRBV12-3 or TRBV12-4 with TRBJ1-2; D is unresolved. The CDR3 has 12 residues. V gave up 5 bases and J gave up 7 bases, with 11 bases separating them. CDR3 bases: TGTGCCAGCAGTCCCCGGCGGGCTGGCTACACCTTC. This translates into CASSPRRAGYTF.

This clonotype was seen more than once but under ten times. The chain uses TRBV6-2 or TRBV6-3 and TRBJ2-7; D is unresolved. Germline lookup yields CDR1 MNHEY and CDR2 SVGEGT. The CDR3 has 16 amino acids. V was cut by 6 bases and J by 0 bases, with 18 bases left in between. DNA of the CDR3: TGTGCCAGCAGAGACTTGCGAGGATCGACCTCCTACGAGCAGTACTTC. Amino acid sequence: CASRDLRGSTSYEQYF.

The genes are TRBV30 and TRBJ2-7, with D unclear. The germline V gene has CDR1 GTSNPN and CDR2 SVGIG (reference sequence). The CDR3 has 12 residues. V was trimmed by 0 bases and J by 4 bases, leaving 7 bases between them. The CDR3 region is CAWSVKGYEQYF. The CDR3 DNA follows: TGTGCCTGGAGTGTAAAAGGGTACGAGCAGTACTTC.

The V gene is TRBV27, the J gene TRBJ2-3; 9 bases line up with TRBD2. This CDR3 comprises 15 residues. From germline, CDR1 is MNHEY and CDR2 SMNVEV (reference sequence). The trim removed 0 bases at V and 4 bases at J, leaving 2 bases unmatched. The CDR3 coding sequence is TGTGCCAGCAGTTTATCCCGACTAGCGGCAGATACGCAGTATTTT. This sequence encodes CASSLSRLAADTQYF.

This clonotype was counted a few times. J is TRBJ1-4 and V is TRBV6-5, with 9 bases matching TRBD1. The germline CDR1 and CDR2 sequences are MNHEY and SVGAGI. V lost 2 bases, J lost 10 bases, and 2 bases stayed unmatched. The CDR3 length is 13 residues. CDR3 amino acids: CASSYPGQGKLFF. The CDR3 DNA reads TGTGCCAGCAGTTACCCGGGACAGGGAAAACTGTTTTTT.

This clonotype was observed a few times. This chain connects TRBV11-2 to TRBJ1-1, with D perhaps TRBD1 (5 bases). In germline, CDR1 is SGHAT, CDR2 FQNNGV. The V end was cut by 3 bases, the J end by 5 bases, with 16 bases between. CDR3 length equals 15 residues. The CDR3, as DNA: TGTGCCAGCAGCTTTTACGGGGGGGGAGGGACTGAAGCTTTCTTT. As protein: CASSFYGGGGTEAFF.

This clonotype has a handful of counts. The chain recombines TRBV29-1 with TRBJ1-4; D gene unclear. V dropped 6 bases and J dropped 7 bases, with 9 bases sitting between them. The CDR3 spans 11 residues. Per germline, CDR1 SQVTM and CDR2 ANQGSEA. The CDR3 protein is CSVMRSEKLFF. In DNA, the CDR3 is TGCAGCGTCATGAGGAGTGAAAAACTGTTTTTT.

This chain joins TRBV20-1 and TRBJ2-4; TRBD1 is a possible D gene (6 bases). V was clipped by 6 bases and J by 0 bases, with 15 bases between them. CDR3 length equals 15 residues. Germline CDR1 and CDR2: DFQATT and SNEGSKA (reference sequence). The CDR3, as DNA: TGCAGTGCCAATACAGGGTCCCTAGCCAAAAACATTCAGTACTTC. Translating gives CSANTGSLAKNIQYF.

This clonotype has a count of ten or more. V and J are TRBV5-1 and TRBJ2-3; maybe TRBD2 (6 bases). V lost 4 bases and J 4 bases, leaving 10 bases between the germline ends. The CDR3 sequence is 13 residues long. Germline V gene sequence: CDR1 SGHRS, CDR2 YFSETQ. In nucleotides, the CDR3 is TGCGCCAGCAGCGGGGAGGCTTCAGATACGCAGTATTTT. Translation: CASSGEASDTQYF.

The chain has TRBV12-3 or TRBV12-4 and TRBJ2-4; a possible D gene is TRBD2 (6 bases). The CDR3 extends over 14 amino acids. V shed 7 bases and J shed 5 bases, with 15 bases lying between them. The CDR3 sequence is CASTLGGSQNIQYF. The CDR3 region has the DNA TGTGCCAGCACCCTTGGGGGGAGCCAAAACATTCAGTACTTC.

This chain uses TRBV5-4 with TRBJ2-3, with TRBD2 identical over 9 bases. CDR1 is SGHNT and CDR2 is YYREEE in the germline V gene (reference sequence). V lost 2 bases and J lost 2; bases outside the gene matches: 9. The length of the CDR3 is 17 residues. CDR3 amino acids: CASSLGGGGENTDTQYF. In DNA, the CDR3 is TGTGCCAGCAGCTTAGGCGGGGGGGGGGAAAACACAGATACGCAGTATTTT.

Here the CDR3 reads CATSRNSGNVNEQFF. The CDR3 DNA sequence: TGTGCCACCAGCAGAAATAGCGGGAACGTTAATGAGCAGTTCTTC. V usage is TRBV15 and J usage is TRBJ2-1; 8 bases are a match to TRBD2. Trimming cost V 2 bases and J 7 bases; bases outside gene matches: 7. CDR1 and CDR2 (germline): LNHNV, YYDKDF (reference sequence). The CDR3 runs 15 residues.

Points on this clonotype: Germline and junction disagree at one end, which may indicate a read error. The chain carries TRBV5-1 and TRBJ1-4; D is unresolved. Looked up from germline, CDR1 is SGHRS and CDR2 is YFSETQ. The CDR3 runs to 13 residues. CDR3 nucleotide sequence: TGCGCCAGCAGCTTGGTTCTGAATGAGAAACTGTTTTTT. This sequence encodes CASSLVLNEKLFF.

This clonotype was counted only a few times. The genes are TRBV20-1 and TRBJ1-2, with 8 bases lining up with TRBD1. Germline V CDR1 and CDR2: DFQATT, SNEGSKA (reference sequence). After removal of 4 bases from V and 8 bases from J, the junction contained 6 bases not matched to a gene. The CDR3 extends over 12 amino acids. The chain's CDR3 is CSATRTGRGYTF. DNA for the CDR3: TGCAGTGCTACCAGGACAGGGCGAGGCTACACCTTC.

This clonotype has at least ten counts. The chain recombines TRBV6-6 with TRBJ1-2; possibly TRBD1 for D (6 bases). The CDR3 is 16 residues long. The V gene lost 5 bases and the J gene lost 2 bases, with 18 bases spanning the gap. The germline V gene encodes CDR1 MNHNY and CDR2 SVGAGI (reference sequence). This CDR3 is CASSTIERGFNYGYTF. CDR3 bases: TGTGCCAGCAGTACAATCGAGAGGGGGTTCAACTATGGCTACACCTTC.

The chain couples TRBV29-1 to TRBJ2-5, with D tentatively TRBD1 or TRBD2 (7 bases each). Between the trimmed V and J ends, which lost 8 bases and 5 bases, there was a span of 18 bases. Germline V gene sequence: CDR1 SQVTM, CDR2 ANQGSEA. The CDR3 has 13 residues. For the CDR3, the DNA is TGCAGCTCTCAGGGGGGGGTGAGGGAGACCCAGTACTTC. It is translated as CSSQGGVRETQYF. The full variable domain, its missing parts supplied by reference TRBV29-1 and TRBJ2-5, is SAVISQKPSRDICQRGTSLTIQCQVDSQVTMMFWYRQQPGQSLTLIATANQGSEATYESGFVIDKFPISRPNLTFSTLTVSNMSPEDSSIYLCSSQGGVRETQYFGPGTRLLVL.